This T cell receptor (beta chain) came from a study of Ad26.COV2.S vaccination and SARS-CoV-2 variants (dated by TCRdb to about 2021). As for the study more broadly: Donors in the vaccine arm were drawn from COV1001, a multicentre, randomized, double-blind, placebo-controlled phase I-IIa trial testing Ad26.COV2.S in healthy adults. Ad26.COV2.S was administered intramuscularly at 5 x 10^10 or 1 x 10^11 viral particles, either as a single shot or as two shots given 56 days apart. TCRbeta repertoire sequencing served as the tool for gauging how specific and how broad the SARS-CoV-2-reactive T cell receptors were following Ad26.COV2.S vaccination. The TCR-sequenced set comprised about 30 samples: approximately 20 Ad26.COV2.S vaccine recipients, 5 placebo recipients and 8 SARS-CoV-2 convalescent individuals. Trial participants were randomized into five groups of five, in which low-dose or high-dose Ad26.COV2.S was given once or twice, or placebo was given on both occasions. Throughout the experiments and outcome assessment, investigators stayed blinded to trial group allocation. Study-wide conclusions, independent of this receptor: Vaccine and placebo recipients had similar non-spike TCR breadth, a finding consistent with the vaccine containing only spike. The study was not powered for comparison of responses between vaccine doses or regimens. According to the authors, total T cell responses may have been underestimated by the TCR breadth and depth analyses. Higher spike-specific TCR breadth was observed in Ad26.COV2.S recipients than in placebo recipients (P = 0.0014). After vaccination, spike-specific CD8+ and CD4+ T cell responses were reported to show substantial breadth.

This clone was observed a handful of times. What antigen it recognizes has not been identified. Nothing much larger sits one base from this clone, and base qualities are not available. The immunoSEQ Assay was used to sequence TCRbeta CDR3 regions. After extraction, genomic DNA underwent amplification by bias-controlled multiplex PCR, followed by high-throughput sequencing. The authors' analysis ran thus. To quantify the absolute abundance of each unique TCRbeta CDR3 region, sequences were collapsed and filtered. T cell fraction was estimated by normalizing TCRbeta template counts to usable DNA, which was measured by amplifying reference genes present in all nucleated cells. Repertoire TCRs were annotated as SARS-CoV-2-specific by exact matching of V gene, CDR3 amino acid sequence and J gene to a known reactive TCR set. The reference SARS-CoV-2 TCR set came from MIRA and was filtered for enrichment in COVID-19-positive ImmuneCODE repertoires, removing public or cross-reactive TCRs. Using the MIRA antigens, annotated TCRs were further analysed by specific ORF or by position within an ORF. Depth was the summed frequency of annotated unique rearrangements, while breadth was defined as annotated unique rearrangements over total unique productive rearrangements. Two-sided Wilcoxon rank-sum tests were used to compare TCR breadth between groups. Held by TCRdb, this immuneACCESS table contains in-frame sequences only and omits some clones. Under half of the omission traces to an unresolved V gene where checked; the cause of the rest is unknown. That table furnishes V, J and clone size, whereas the DNA furnished D and trimming. In this sample the table shows roughly 420,000 clones, about 88% of which occur a single time. The ten most abundant clones make up just over 2.5% of the sample.

What this sample's treatment or condition label stands for: roughly 19 received Ad26.COV2.S at low or high dose, single or two shots; several received placebo; per-sample allocation not given. For vaccine and placebo recipients, the sequenced repertoires came from samples collected on day 63 after the first injection. Cohort 1b enrolled some 25 adults aged 18-55 years at a single site in Boston, USA, between 29 July and 7 August 2020. Ad26.COV2.S was a replication-incompetent adenovirus type 26 vector that expressed a prefusion-stabilized SARS-CoV-2 spike protein derived from the original Wuhan strain. CDR1 SGDLS and CDR2 YYNGEE are derived from the germline V gene. Between the V and J ends, shortened by 4 bases and 4 bases respectively, the junction contains 24 bases. The CDR3 covers 19 residues, taking in both the cysteine and the phenylalanine. Only the CDR3 portion is preserved as DNA: 57 bases, with reading frame beginning at the first base.

The sequence was collected from a person between 18 and 65 years old who received the Ad26.COV2.S COVID-19 vaccine or a placebo. This sequence uses TRBV9 and TRBJ2-6, with a tentative D gene TRBD1 over 8 matching bases. Sequences were derived from peripheral blood, sampled in a trial of Ad26.COV2.S vaccine versus placebo. The DNA reads as follows: TGTGCCAGCAGCCCCCGAGGACAGGGACTATTAGCCGGGGCCAACGTCCTGACTTTC. It codes for CASSPRGQGLLAGANVLTF. Reference TRBV9 and TRBJ2-6 genes cover what lies past the CDR3, so the full variable domain is DSGVTQTPKHLITATGQRVTLRCSPRSGDLSVYWYQQSLDQGLQFLIQYYNGEERAKGNILERFSAQQFPDLHSELNLSSLELGDSALYFCASSPRGQGLLAGANVLTFGAGSRLTVL.